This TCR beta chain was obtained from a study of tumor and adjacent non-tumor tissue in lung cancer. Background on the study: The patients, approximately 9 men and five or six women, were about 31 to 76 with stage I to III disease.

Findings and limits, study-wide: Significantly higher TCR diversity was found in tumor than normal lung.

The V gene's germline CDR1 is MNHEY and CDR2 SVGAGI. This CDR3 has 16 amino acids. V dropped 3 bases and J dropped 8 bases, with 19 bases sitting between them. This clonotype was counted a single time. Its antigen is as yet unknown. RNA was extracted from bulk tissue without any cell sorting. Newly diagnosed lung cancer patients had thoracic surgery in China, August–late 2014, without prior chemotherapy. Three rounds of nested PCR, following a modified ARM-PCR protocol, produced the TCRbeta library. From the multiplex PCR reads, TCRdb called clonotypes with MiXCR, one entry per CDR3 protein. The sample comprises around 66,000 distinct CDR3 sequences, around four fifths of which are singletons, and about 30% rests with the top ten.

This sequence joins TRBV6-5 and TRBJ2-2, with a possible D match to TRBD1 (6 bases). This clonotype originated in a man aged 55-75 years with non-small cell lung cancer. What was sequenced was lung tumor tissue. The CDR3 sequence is CASSYYEAGALGELFF. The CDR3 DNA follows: TGTGCCAGCAGTTATTATGAGGCAGGGGCGTTAGGGGAGCTGTTTTTT.